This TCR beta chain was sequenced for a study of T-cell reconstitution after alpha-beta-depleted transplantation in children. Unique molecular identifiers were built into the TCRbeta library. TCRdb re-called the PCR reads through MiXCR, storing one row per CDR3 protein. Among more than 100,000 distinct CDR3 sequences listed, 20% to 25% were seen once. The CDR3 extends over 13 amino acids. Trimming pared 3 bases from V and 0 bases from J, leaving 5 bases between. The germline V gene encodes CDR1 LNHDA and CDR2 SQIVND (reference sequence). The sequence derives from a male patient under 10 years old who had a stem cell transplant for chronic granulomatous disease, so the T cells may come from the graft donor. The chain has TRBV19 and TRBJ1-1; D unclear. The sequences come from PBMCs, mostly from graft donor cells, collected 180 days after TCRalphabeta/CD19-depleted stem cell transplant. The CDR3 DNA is TGTGCCAGTAGTATTGCGGTGAACACTGAAGCTTTCTTT. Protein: CASSIAVNTEAFF.